This T cell receptor (beta chain) was captured by sequencing in a study of blood T cell repertoires in COVID-19. As handled by the study authors: Amplification from reference gene primers served as the basis for estimated nucleated cell counts. The protocol was immunoSEQ multiplex PCR, while the TCRdb copy is restricted to in-frame clones and leaves out a portion. The V and J calls and clone size are taken from that table; D and trimming were inferred from the DNA. Of about 200,000 clones in the sample, roughly 90% were seen once. Which cohort a participant joined came from the clinical history participants gave. For recovered donors of Cohort 3, there were two negative PCRs, clearance, or symptom resolution. This CDR3 region has 20 residues.

This clonotype originated in a young woman who had recovered from COVID-19. V usage is TRBV21-1 and J usage is TRBJ1-2; TRBD1 is the table's D call and was not checked against the DNA. TRBV21-1 is a pseudogene segment. The sequenced sample was PBMCs or T cells enriched from blood (not recorded which). The CDR3 DNA is TGTGCCAGCAGCAAAGAGACTAATCTCAGGGGGACTTATGCCTATTATGGCTACACCTTC. Amino acids: CASSKETNLRGTYAYYGYTF.